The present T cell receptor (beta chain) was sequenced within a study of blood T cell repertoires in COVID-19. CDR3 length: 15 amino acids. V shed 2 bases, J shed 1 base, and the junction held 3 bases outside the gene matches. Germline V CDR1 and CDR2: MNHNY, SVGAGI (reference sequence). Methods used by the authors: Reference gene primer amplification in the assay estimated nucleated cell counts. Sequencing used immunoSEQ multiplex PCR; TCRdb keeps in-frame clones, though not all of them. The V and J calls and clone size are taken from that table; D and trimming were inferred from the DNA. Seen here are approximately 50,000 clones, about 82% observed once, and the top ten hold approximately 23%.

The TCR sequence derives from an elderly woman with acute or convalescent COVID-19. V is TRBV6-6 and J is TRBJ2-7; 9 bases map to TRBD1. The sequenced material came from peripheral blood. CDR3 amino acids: CASSYTGQGSYEQYV. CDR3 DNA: TGTGCCAGCAGTTACACGGGACAGGGATCCTACGAGCAGTACGTC.